The 10 T cell receptor beta chains given below trace back to one sample, sequenced in a study of blood T cell repertoires in COVID-19. Produced via immunoSEQ multiplex PCR; TCRdb's table is partial and in-frame only. The repertoire includes some 300,000 clones, about 90% of them detected once, and roughly 2.9% sits in the top ten. The sequencing sample was made of PBMCs or T cells enriched from blood (not recorded which). The receptors stem from a woman between 50 and 59 years old who had been exposed to COVID-19.

V gene TRBV28 combines with J gene TRBJ1-2; D gene uncertain. CDR1 is MDHEN and CDR2 is SYDVKM in the germline V gene. This CDR3 contains 17 residues. Trimming took 2 bases from V and 7 from J, leaving 23 bases between them. DNA for the CDR3: TGTGCCAGCAGTTTAGGTTCGAGACTTCGGGTTTTTGGTGGCTACACCTTC. Translation: CASSLGSRLRVFGGYTF.

J is TRBJ1-1 and V is TRBV18; tentative D call: TRBD1 (5 bases). V was cut by 6 bases and J by 6 bases, with 17 bases left in between. The CDR3 covers 14 residues. CDR1 is KGHSH, CDR2 LQKENI, per germline. The DNA of the CDR3 is TGTGCCAGCTCGCCAGGAAGACAGCACGCTGAAGCTTTCTTT. This sequence encodes CASSPGRQHAEAFF.

The V gene is TRBV29-1, the J gene TRBJ2-3; possible D gene TRBD1, 5 bases. V gave up 4 bases and J gave up 0 bases, with 11 bases separating them. The CDR3 has 14 amino acids. The germline V gene encodes CDR1 SQVTM and CDR2 ANQGSEA. CDR3 protein: CSVVSRGSTDTQYF. CDR3 coding DNA: TGCAGCGTTGTCTCAAGGGGTAGCACAGATACGCAGTATTTT.

The chain combines TRBV10-3 with TRBJ2-5, with TRBD1 matching 9 bases. Germline lookup yields CDR1 ENHRY and CDR2 SYGVKD. V trimming: 8 bases; J trimming: 4 bases; junction bases outside the gene matches: 8. The CDR3 has 14 amino acids. The CDR3 nucleotides read TGTGCCATCGGCTTACAGGGGGCGTTAGAGACCCAGTACTTC. Protein product: CAIGLQGALETQYF.

As concerns this clone: Other DNA variants within this sample encode the same CDR3. V is TRBV30 and J is TRBJ1-5; no definite D call. CDR3 length: 13 amino acids. CDR1 GTSNPN and CDR2 SVGIG come from the germline V gene (reference sequence). V lost 0 bases and J lost 1, with 4 bases in between. The CDR3 region is CAWSVLSNQPQHF. CDR3 DNA: TGTGCCTGGAGTGTCCTAAGCAATCAGCCCCAGCATTTT.

V usage is TRBV19 and J usage is TRBJ2-7; 8 bases align to TRBD1. The J segment lost 2 bases and the V segment lost 5 bases, leaving 14 bases of the junction unmatched. In germline, CDR1 is LNHDA, CDR2 SQIVND (reference sequence). The CDR3 is made up of 17 amino acids. The CDR3 region is CASSPQGAQRLAYEQYF. In DNA, the CDR3 is TGTGCCAGTAGTCCCCAGGGGGCACAGCGACTTGCCTACGAGCAGTACTTC.

The rearrangement uses TRBV28 and TRBJ2-1; TRBD1 is a possible D gene (6 bases). The V end lost 7 bases, the J end lost 0 bases, and 16 bases lay between the germline ends. The CDR3 is 16 residues long. In germline, CDR1 is MDHEN, CDR2 SYDVKM. CDR3 amino acids: CASTQFTGNSYNEQFF. CDR3 sequence (DNA): TGTGCCAGCACTCAGTTCACAGGGAACTCCTACAATGAGCAGTTCTTC.

Only one count was recorded for this clone. This chain joins TRBV2 and TRBJ2-7; 8 bases line up with TRBD1. The germline V gene has CDR1 SNHLY and CDR2 FYNNEI. This CDR3 comprises 16 residues. V gave up 9 bases and J gave up 1 base; unmatched junction bases: 14. Written as DNA, the CDR3 is TGTGCCAGACAGGACAGGGTGAGGGTTGAGTCCTACGAGCAGTACTTC. This codes for CARQDRVRVESYEQYF.

The chain is built from TRBV2 and TRBJ2-7; a possible D gene is TRBD1 (5 bases). V lost 7 bases, J lost 2 bases, and 9 bases lay in between. Germline CDR1 SNHLY, CDR2 FYNNEI. The CDR3 loop spans 12 amino acids. The CDR3 region has the DNA TGTGCCAGCAAGGGGCTCCCCTACGAGCAGTACTTC. This codes for CASKGLPYEQYF.

The gene calls are TRBV7-9 and TRBJ1-1; D is perhaps TRBD1 (5 bases). CDR3 length equals 15 residues. Trimming left V 5 bases short and J 0 bases short, with 13 bases between. Per germline, CDR1 SEHNR and CDR2 FQNEAQ (reference sequence). The CDR3, as DNA: TGTGCCAGCAGCCCCTCGACAGTCATGAACACTGAAGCTTTCTTT. It encodes CASSPSTVMNTEAFF.